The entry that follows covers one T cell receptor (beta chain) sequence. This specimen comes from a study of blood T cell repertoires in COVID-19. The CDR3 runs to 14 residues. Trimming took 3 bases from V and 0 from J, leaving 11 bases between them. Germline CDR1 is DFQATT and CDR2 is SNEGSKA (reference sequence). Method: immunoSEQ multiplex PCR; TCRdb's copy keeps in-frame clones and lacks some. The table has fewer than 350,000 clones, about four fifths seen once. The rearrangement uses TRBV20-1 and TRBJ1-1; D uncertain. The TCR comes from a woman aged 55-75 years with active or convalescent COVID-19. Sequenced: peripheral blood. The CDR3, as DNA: TGCAGTGCTAGTTCCGGACTCATGAACACTGAAGCTTTCTTT. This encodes CSASSGLMNTEAFF.